The clone carrying this T cell receptor beta chain appeared many times. Its antigen is not known. This CDR3 comprises 15 residues. V was shortened by 6 bases and J by 4 bases, with 15 bases between the two germline ends. This specimen comes from a study of early T cells in non-severe SARS-CoV-2 infection. Study information: Alpha and beta chains were unpaired, from unsorted whole-blood bulk RNA. Study-wide points: In VDJdb matching, anti-spike CD8 responses were favored while private and CD4 specificities went missing.

Unique molecular identifiers were added to individual cDNA molecules. TCRdb used MiXCR to reprocess the 5' RACE reads, holding one entry per CDR3 protein. The sample has about 84,000 distinct CDR3 sequences, around 10% seen once. Sequencing input: whole blood. The gene calls are TRBV12-3 or TRBV12-4 and TRBJ2-2; TRBD1 or TRBD2 may be the D gene (6 bases each). This clonotype originated in an adult who was a healthcare worker with PCR-confirmed SARS-CoV-2 infection or an uninfected control (not recorded which). For the CDR3, the DNA is TGTGCCAGCAGGGGGGCCGGGGGCCTCACCGGGGAGCTGTTTTTT. Encoded protein: CASRGAGGLTGELFF.